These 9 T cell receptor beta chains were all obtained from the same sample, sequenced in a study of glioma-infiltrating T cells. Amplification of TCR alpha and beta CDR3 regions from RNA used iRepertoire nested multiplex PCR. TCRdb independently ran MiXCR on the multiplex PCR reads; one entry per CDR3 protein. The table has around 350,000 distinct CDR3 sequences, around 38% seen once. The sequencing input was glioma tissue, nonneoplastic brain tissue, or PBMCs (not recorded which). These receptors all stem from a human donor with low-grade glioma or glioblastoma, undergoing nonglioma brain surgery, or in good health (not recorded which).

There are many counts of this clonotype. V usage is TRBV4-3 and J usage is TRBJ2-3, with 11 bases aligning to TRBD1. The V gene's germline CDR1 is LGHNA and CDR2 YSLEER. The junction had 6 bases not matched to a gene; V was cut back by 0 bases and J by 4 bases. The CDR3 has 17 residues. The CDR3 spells CASSQELVGQGADTQYF. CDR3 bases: TGCGCCAGCAGCCAAGAGTTGGTGGGACAGGGGGCAGATACGCAGTATTTT.

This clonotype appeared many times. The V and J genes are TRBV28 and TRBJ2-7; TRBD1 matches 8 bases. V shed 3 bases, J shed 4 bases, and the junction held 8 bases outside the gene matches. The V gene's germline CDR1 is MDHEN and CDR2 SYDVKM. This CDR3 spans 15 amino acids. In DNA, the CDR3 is TGTGCCAGCAGTTTCGGACAGGGTTTCACTTACGAGCAGTACTTC. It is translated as CASSFGQGFTYEQYF.

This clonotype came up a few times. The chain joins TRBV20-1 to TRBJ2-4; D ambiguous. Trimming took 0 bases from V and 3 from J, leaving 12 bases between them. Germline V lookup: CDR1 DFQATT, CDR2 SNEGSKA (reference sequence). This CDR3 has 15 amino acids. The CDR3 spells CSARDLYNYKNIQYF. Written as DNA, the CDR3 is TGCAGTGCTAGAGATCTCTACAACTACAAAAACATTCAGTACTTC.

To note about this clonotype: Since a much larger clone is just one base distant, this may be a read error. The DNA of the CDR3 is TGTGCCAGCAGCACACTAGCGGGAGATGAGACCCAGTACTTC. Its translation: CASSTLAGDETQYF. The rearrangement links TRBV12-3 or TRBV12-4 to TRBJ2-5; 11 bases match TRBD2. J lost 5 bases, V lost 6 bases, and 5 bases had no gene match. The CDR3 is 14 residues long.

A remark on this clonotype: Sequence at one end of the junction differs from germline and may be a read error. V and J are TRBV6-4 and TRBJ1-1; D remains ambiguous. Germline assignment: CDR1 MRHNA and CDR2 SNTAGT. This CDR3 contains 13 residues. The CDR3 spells CASREGRTAETFF. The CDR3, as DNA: TGTGCCAGCAGAGAAGGGAGGACGGCTGAAACTTTCTTT.

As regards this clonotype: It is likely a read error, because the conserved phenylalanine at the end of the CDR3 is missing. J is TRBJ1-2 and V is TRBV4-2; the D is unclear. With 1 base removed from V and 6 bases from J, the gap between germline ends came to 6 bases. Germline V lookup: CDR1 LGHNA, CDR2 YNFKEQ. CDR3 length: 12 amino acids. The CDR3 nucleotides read TGTGCCAGCAGCCAAGGGCAGCATGGCTACACCCTC. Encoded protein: CASSQGQHGYTL.

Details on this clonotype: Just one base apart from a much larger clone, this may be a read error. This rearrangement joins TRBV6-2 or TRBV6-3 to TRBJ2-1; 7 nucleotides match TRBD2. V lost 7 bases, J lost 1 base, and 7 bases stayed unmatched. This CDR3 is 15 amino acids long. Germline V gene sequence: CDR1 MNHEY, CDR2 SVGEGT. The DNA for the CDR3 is TGTGCCAGCAATCCACTAGCGAGATCCTACAATGAGCAGTTCTTC. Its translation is CASNPLARSYNEQFF.

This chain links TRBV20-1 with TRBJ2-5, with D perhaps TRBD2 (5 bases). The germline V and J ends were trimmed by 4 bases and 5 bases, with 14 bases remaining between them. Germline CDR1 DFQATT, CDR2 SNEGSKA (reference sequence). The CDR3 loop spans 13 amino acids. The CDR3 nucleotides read TGCAGTGCTAATGGGTTGGGCGGGGAGACCCAGTACTTC. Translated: CSANGLGGETQYF.

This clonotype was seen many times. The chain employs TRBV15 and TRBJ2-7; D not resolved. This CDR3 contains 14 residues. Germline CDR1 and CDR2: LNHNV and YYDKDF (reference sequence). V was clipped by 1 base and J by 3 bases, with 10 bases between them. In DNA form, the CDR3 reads TGTGCCACCAGCAGAGGCGGCAGATTCTACGAGCAGTACTTC. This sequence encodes CATSRGGRFYEQYF.